This is a list of T cell receptor beta chains from one sample in a study of T cell changes during pregnancy in multiple sclerosis. Profiled with immunoSEQ multiplex PCR; TCRdb holds only in-frame clones, not every one. The repertoire holds tens of thousands of clones, with roughly 90% as singletons. The sample here was peripheral blood, taken in the third trimester of pregnancy. Every receptor here comes from a female donor with multiple sclerosis, enrolled in a pregnancy study. Both conserved end residues are part of each CDR3. D genes are given only for firm matches. Size is stated for part of the rows, as once, few or many counts, or as a class when the clone is expanded.

V gene: TRBV6-1; clone size: NA; J gene: TRBJ1-3; D gene: TRBD1; CDR3 DNA: TGTGCCAGCAGTGAAAGAGGGGACAGCTCTGGAAACACCATATATTTT; CDR3 protein: CASSERGDSSGNTIYF
V gene: TRBV6-5; clone size: NA; J gene: TRBJ2-7; D gene: TRBD1; CDR3 DNA: TGTGCCAGCAGTTGGACAGGGGCCTACGAGCAGTACTTC; CDR3 protein: CASSWTGAYEQYF
V gene: TRBV4-3; clone size: NA; J gene: TRBJ1-2; D gene: NA; CDR3 DNA: TGCGCCAGCAGCCAAGATTGGGCTTACCCTAACTATGGCTACACCTTC; CDR3 protein: CASSQDWAYPNYGYTF
V gene: TRBV7-6; clone size: NA; J gene: TRBJ1-1; D gene: NA; CDR3 DNA: TGTGCCAGCAGCAAACAGCAGAACACTGAAGCTTTCTTT; CDR3 protein: CASSKQQNTEAFF
V gene: TRBV27; clone size: NA; J gene: TRBJ1-2; D gene: TRBD1; CDR3 DNA: TGTGCCAGCAGTTTTCAGGGGGCTGGAGGCTACACCTTC; CDR3 protein: CASSFQGAGGYTF
V gene: TRBV7-8; clone size: NA; J gene: TRBJ1-2; D gene: NA; CDR3 DNA: TGTGCCAGCAGCTCGGGATATAACTATGGCTACACCTTC; CDR3 protein: CASSSGYNYGYTF
V gene: TRBV10-3; clone size: once; J gene: TRBJ2-7; D gene: TRBD1; CDR3 DNA: TGTGCCATCAGTGTGACAGGGGGCAACAACGAGCAGTACTTC; CDR3 protein: CAISVTGGNNEQYF
V gene: TRBV18; clone size: NA; J gene: TRBJ2-1; D gene: TRBD1; CDR3 DNA: TGTGCCAGCTCACTAGGGACAGGGGGCCTTGAGCAGTTCTTC; CDR3 protein: CASSLGTGGLEQFF
V gene: TRBV7-9; clone size: NA; J gene: TRBJ2-5; D gene: TRBD1; CDR3 DNA: TGTGCCAGCAGCGACCACCCCATAAGGACAGGGCGAGAGACCCAGTACTTC; CDR3 protein: CASSDHPIRTGRETQYF
V gene: TRBV4-2; clone size: NA; J gene: TRBJ2-7; D gene: NA; CDR3 DNA: TGTGCCAGCAGCCGGGCGACCCCCGGGGTGGCTTACGAGCAGTACTTC; CDR3 protein: CASSRATPGVAYEQYF
V gene: TRBV2; clone size: NA; J gene: TRBJ2-3; D gene: NA; CDR3 DNA: TGTGCCAGCAGTGAAGCATCCACACCGCCCACAGATACGCAGTATTTT; CDR3 protein: CASSEASTPPTDTQYF
V gene: TRBV27; clone size: NA; J gene: TRBJ2-1; D gene: TRBD2; CDR3 DNA: TGTGCCAGCCGCGATGGGACTAGCGGCTACAATGAGCAGTTCTTC; CDR3 protein: CASRDGTSGYNEQFF
V gene: TRBV5-4; clone size: NA; J gene: TRBJ1-2; D gene: TRBD1; CDR3 DNA: TGTGCCAGCAGCTCGTCCGGGACAGGGACTTATGGCTACACCTTC; CDR3 protein: CASSSSGTGTYGYTF
V gene: TRBV2; clone size: once; J gene: TRBJ2-7; D gene: NA; CDR3 DNA: TGTGCCAGCAGTGAAGTTGGCCAGAATGGCGAGCAGTACTTC; CDR3 protein: CASSEVGQNGEQYF
V gene: TRBV5-1; clone size: NA; J gene: TRBJ2-7; D gene: NA; CDR3 DNA: TGCGCCAGCAGCTGGTACGCAGGAGGGGCCAACTACGAGCAGTACTTC; CDR3 protein: CASSWYAGGANYEQYF
V gene: TRBV19; clone size: NA; J gene: TRBJ1-6; D gene: TRBD1; CDR3 DNA: TGTGCCAGTAGTATTACCCGGACAGGGGGCCATTCACCCCTCCACTTT; CDR3 protein: CASSITRTGGHSPLHF
V gene: TRBV7-2; clone size: once; J gene: TRBJ2-1; D gene: TRBD2; CDR3 DNA: TGTGCCAGCAGCTCGCCTACTAGCGGGCACAATGAGCAGTTCTTC; CDR3 protein: CASSSPTSGHNEQFF
V gene: TRBV30; clone size: NA; J gene: TRBJ2-1; D gene: TRBD1; CDR3 DNA: TGTGCCTGGAGTCGGCGGGACAGGGGGTGGCATGAGCAGTTCTTC; CDR3 protein: CAWSRRDRGWHEQFF
V gene: TRBV5-4; clone size: NA; J gene: TRBJ2-1; D gene: TRBD1; CDR3 DNA: TGTGCCAGCCGGTCTGGGGACAGTTCCTACAATGAGCAGTTCTTC; CDR3 protein: CASRSGDSSYNEQFF
V gene: TRBV6-4; clone size: NA; J gene: TRBJ2-3; D gene: TRBD2; CDR3 DNA: TGTGCCAGCTCGACTAGCGGGGAGACAGATACGCAGTATTTT; CDR3 protein: CASSTSGETDTQYF
V gene: TRBV4-1; clone size: NA; J gene: TRBJ1-2; D gene: NA; CDR3 DNA: TGCGCCAGCAGCCAAGATCAGGGGAGTGGCTACACCTTC; CDR3 protein: CASSQDQGSGYTF
V gene: TRBV30; clone size: NA; J gene: TRBJ1-4; D gene: NA; CDR3 DNA: TGTGCCTGTCAGGGTTCAACTAATGAAAAACTGTTTTTT; CDR3 protein: CACQGSTNEKLFF
V gene: TRBV27; clone size: NA; J gene: TRBJ1-1; D gene: TRBD1; CDR3 DNA: TGTGCCAGCAGTGGGACAGCGAACACTGAAGCTTTCTTT; CDR3 protein: CASSGTANTEAFF
V gene: TRBV11-2; clone size: NA; J gene: TRBJ2-2; D gene: NA; CDR3 DNA: TGTGCCAGCAGCAAAACAGGGAACACCGGGGAGCTGTTTTTT; CDR3 protein: CASSKTGNTGELFF
V gene: TRBV11-2; clone size: NA; J gene: TRBJ2-5; D gene: TRBD2; CDR3 DNA: TGTGCCAGCAGCTTAGTAGGCTCTAGCGGGGGAGAGACCCAGTACTTC; CDR3 protein: CASSLVGSSGGETQYF
V gene: TRBV5-4; clone size: NA; J gene: TRBJ2-5; D gene: TRBD1; CDR3 DNA: TGTGCCAGCAGCCTGACAGGGGAGACCCAGTACTTC; CDR3 protein: CASSLTGETQYF
V gene: TRBV27; clone size: NA; J gene: TRBJ2-7; D gene: NA; CDR3 DNA: TGTGCCAGCAGTTTAAATGGATGGGGGGACTCCTACGAGCAGTACTTC; CDR3 protein: CASSLNGWGDSYEQYF
V gene: TRBV29-1; clone size: NA; J gene: TRBJ2-3; D gene: NA; CDR3 DNA: TGCAGCGTTGGGCGGCAGGGCTCAGATACGCAGTATTTT; CDR3 protein: CSVGRQGSDTQYF
V gene: TRBV2; clone size: NA; J gene: TRBJ2-7; D gene: NA; CDR3 DNA: TGTGCCAGCGTATCGCCGGTAGCCGACCTCTACGAGCAGTACTTC; CDR3 protein: CASVSPVADLYEQYF
V gene: TRBV9; clone size: NA; J gene: TRBJ1-4; D gene: NA; CDR3 DNA: TGTGCCAGCAGCGCCAGGGAATTTGGAAGGGAAAAACTGTTTTTT; CDR3 protein: CASSAREFGREKLFF
V gene: TRBV2; clone size: few; J gene: TRBJ2-1; D gene: NA; CDR3 DNA: TGTGCCAGCACCTATTCGGGTAATGAGCAGTTCTTC; CDR3 protein: CASTYSGNEQFF
V gene: TRBV7-9; clone size: NA; J gene: TRBJ1-2; D gene: NA; CDR3 DNA: TGTGCCAGCACTCGGAAGACAGGCATAGGATTTTCCGATGGCTACACCTTC; CDR3 protein: CASTRKTGIGFSDGYTF
V gene: TRBV5-5; clone size: NA; J gene: TRBJ1-2; D gene: NA; CDR3 DNA: TGTGCCAGCAGCTACGGTTTGGGGGGAAACTATGGCTACACCTTC; CDR3 protein: CASSYGLGGNYGYTF
V gene: TRBV5-1; clone size: NA; J gene: TRBJ2-7; D gene: TRBD1; CDR3 DNA: TGCGCCAGCAGCCAACAGGGGCCTCGGTTCGAGCAGTACTTC; CDR3 protein: CASSQQGPRFEQYF
V gene: TRBV14; clone size: NA; J gene: TRBJ1-2; D gene: TRBD1; CDR3 DNA: TGTGCCAGCAGCCAAGGGCCGGGACAGGCCTATGGCTACACCTTC; CDR3 protein: CASSQGPGQAYGYTF
V gene: TRBV7-2; clone size: few; J gene: TRBJ2-7; D gene: TRBD1; CDR3 DNA: TGTGCCAGCAGCCTAGGGAGGTGGGCAGGGGGCGGACGGCAGTACTTC; CDR3 protein: CASSLGRWAGGGRQYF
V gene: TRBV5-5; clone size: NA; J gene: TRBJ2-3; D gene: NA; CDR3 DNA: TGTGCCAGCAGCTTGGCCGGGAGAGATACGCAGTATTTT; CDR3 protein: CASSLAGRDTQYF
V gene: TRBV11-2; clone size: NA; J gene: TRBJ1-5; D gene: NA; CDR3 DNA: TGTGCCAGCAGCTTAGAGGGCCAGCCCCAGCATTTT; CDR3 protein: CASSLEGQPQHF
V gene: TRBV19; clone size: NA; J gene: TRBJ2-7; D gene: NA; CDR3 DNA: TGTGCCAGTAGTATAGTCGCGGGGTTCTCCTACGAGCAGTACTTC; CDR3 protein: CASSIVAGFSYEQYF
V gene: TRBV30; clone size: NA; J gene: TRBJ2-3; D gene: TRBD1; CDR3 DNA: TGTGCCTTACAGGGGAAGAGCACAGATACGCAGTATTTT; CDR3 protein: CALQGKSTDTQYF
V gene: TRBV15; clone size: NA; J gene: TRBJ1-3; D gene: TRBD1; CDR3 DNA: TGTGCCACCAGTGCGACACAGGGGGGAAACACCATATATTTT; CDR3 protein: CATSATQGGNTIYF
V gene: TRBV11-3; clone size: NA; J gene: TRBJ2-7; D gene: TRBD1; CDR3 DNA: TGTGCCAGCAGCTTAAGGACAGGGGAGGGCGACGAGCAGTACTTC; CDR3 protein: CASSLRTGEGDEQYF
V gene: TRBV4-3; clone size: NA; J gene: TRBJ1-2; D gene: NA; CDR3 DNA: TGCGCCAGCAGCCACCCATCGGGGGAAAGTGGCTACACCTTC; CDR3 protein: CASSHPSGESGYTF
V gene: TRBV9; clone size: NA; J gene: TRBJ1-6; D gene: NA; CDR3 DNA: TGTGCCAGCAGCGCCATCATTAATTCACCCCTCCACTTT; CDR3 protein: CASSAIINSPLHF
V gene: TRBV19; clone size: NA; J gene: TRBJ1-5; D gene: NA; CDR3 DNA: TGTGCCAGTAGACTTAGCAAATATAGCAATCAGCCCCAGCATTTT; CDR3 protein: CASRLSKYSNQPQHF
V gene: TRBV7-9; clone size: NA; J gene: TRBJ2-2; D gene: NA; CDR3 DNA: TGTGCCAGCAGCCAGGAGGGGGCTAGGTGGACCGGGGAGCTGTTTTTT; CDR3 protein: CASSQEGARWTGELFF
V gene: TRBV7-2; clone size: NA; J gene: TRBJ1-1; D gene: NA; CDR3 DNA: TGTGCCAGCAGCTTAAGGGGAGGGGCTGAAGCTTTCTTT; CDR3 protein: CASSLRGGAEAFF
V gene: TRBV6-5; clone size: NA; J gene: TRBJ1-5; D gene: NA; CDR3 DNA: TGTGCCAGCAGTTCTACTTCAGGGGTCCAGCAGCCCCAGCATTTT; CDR3 protein: CASSSTSGVQQPQHF
V gene: TRBV6-1; clone size: NA; J gene: TRBJ1-5; D gene: TRBD1; CDR3 DNA: TGTGCCAGCAGTGTACAGGGGACAGGGGATCAGCCCCAGCATTTT; CDR3 protein: CASSVQGTGDQPQHF
V gene: TRBV28; clone size: NA; J gene: TRBJ1-5; D gene: TRBD1; CDR3 DNA: TGTGCCAGCAGTTTACCGGGACAGGGGCATCAGCCCCAGCATTTT; CDR3 protein: CASSLPGQGHQPQHF
V gene: TRBV6-1; clone size: NA; J gene: TRBJ1-5; D gene: NA; CDR3 DNA: TGTGCCAGCAGTGGGCAACTTGCCTTCGGGGGTAATCAGCCCCAGCATTTT; CDR3 protein: CASSGQLAFGGNQPQHF
V gene: TRBV9; clone size: NA; J gene: TRBJ1-1; D gene: NA; CDR3 DNA: TGTGCCAGCAGCGTAACCCCCGGGGGGACTGAAGCTTTCTTT; CDR3 protein: CASSVTPGGTEAFF
V gene: TRBV7-7; clone size: NA; J gene: TRBJ1-5; D gene: NA; CDR3 DNA: TGTGCTAGCAGCTTAGCTAGGGGGAGCAATCAGCCCCAGCATTTT; CDR3 protein: CASSLARGSNQPQHF